What follows are 13 T cell receptor beta chains derived from one specimen sequenced in a study of T cells in Graves' hyperthyroidism and ophthalmopathy. From RNA transcripts, TCR beta CDR3 regions were amplified. TCR CDR3 regions were first amplified by RT-PCR with HTBI primers. TCRdb used MiXCR to reprocess the multiplex PCR reads, holding one entry per CDR3 protein. The sample has a few hundred thousand distinct CDR3 sequences; about 15% are singletons. The sequenced material came from blood. The receptors come from a woman in her twenties or thirties with Graves' hyperthyroidism.

This clonotype was seen a few times. The J gene is TRBJ2-7, the V gene TRBV4-1; 9 bases map to TRBD2. CDR3 length equals 15 residues. The junction had 6 bases not matched to a gene; V was cut back by 1 base and J by 5 bases. From germline, CDR1 is MGHRA and CDR2 YSYEKL. Written as DNA, the CDR3 is TGCGCCAGCAGCCAAGGGCCGGGACTAGCCCACGAGCAGTACTTC. It specifies CASSQGPGLAHEQYF.

The V and J genes are TRBV6-1 and TRBJ2-2; no firm D call. Germline loops: CDR1 MNHNS, CDR2 SASEGT. V dropped 10 bases and J dropped 5 bases, with 11 bases sitting between them. The CDR3 contains 12 residues. The CDR3 reads CATALRTGELFF. The CDR3 DNA reads as TGTGCCACCGCTTTAAGGACCGGGGAGCTGTTTTTT.

This clonotype has ten or more counts. V and J are TRBV3-1 and TRBJ2-7; TRBD1 agrees at 11 bases. The germline V gene encodes CDR1 LGHDT and CDR2 YNNKEL (reference sequence). The CDR3 totals 16 residues. Trimming cost V 4 bases and J 6 bases; bases outside gene matches: 11. CDR3 nucleotide sequence: TGTGCCAGCAGCCTCAGATTTGGACAGGGGGCAGGCGAGCAGTACTTC. This codes for CASSLRFGQGAGEQYF.

The gene calls are TRBV6-1 and TRBJ2-3; TRBD2 agrees at 9 bases. The germline CDR1 and CDR2 sequences are MNHNS and SASEGT. The CDR3 extends over 14 amino acids. J gave up 8 bases and V 6 bases, and 9 bases lay outside the gene matches. CDR3 loop: CASRVAGAQSTQYF. CDR3 in DNA: TGTGCCAGCAGAGTAGCGGGAGCGCAGAGTACGCAGTATTTT.

The V call is TRBV28, the J call TRBJ2-7; D tentatively fits TRBD1 or TRBD2 (5 bases each). The CDR3 length is 15 residues. Germline V gene sequence: CDR1 MDHEN, CDR2 SYDVKM. Trimming removed 5 bases from V and 4 bases from J, with 18 bases in between. CDR3 amino acids: CASSGLGAETYEQYF. DNA for the CDR3: TGTGCCAGCAGTGGACTCGGGGCAGAAACGTACGAGCAGTACTTC.

This clonotype has a count of ten or more. V and J are TRBV18 and TRBJ2-3; D is ambiguous. The CDR3 has 15 residues. V lost 3 bases and J lost 0, with 10 bases in between. CDR1 and CDR2 (germline): KGHSH, LQKENI. CDR3 protein: CASSPMPSSTDTQYF. In DNA form, the CDR3 reads TGTGCCAGCTCACCGATGCCCTCCAGCACAGATACGCAGTATTTT.

This clonotype has a handful of counts. The junction differs from germline at one of its ends, possibly a read error. The genes are TRBV13 and TRBJ2-7; D may be TRBD2 (6 bases). Germline V gene sequence: CDR1 PRHDT, CDR2 FYEKMQ (reference sequence). The CDR3 contains 16 residues. In nucleotides, the CDR3 is TGTGCCAGCAGCTTAGTCGGGGGAGCCTTCTCCTGCGAGCAGTACTTC. This sequence encodes CASSLVGGAFSCEQYF.

Comment on this clonotype: Just one base apart from a much larger clone, this may be a read error. This CDR3 fails to terminate in the conserved phenylalanine or tryptophan, so it likely reflects a read error. This chain connects TRBV10-1 to TRBJ2-3; no clear D. The CDR3 extends over 15 amino acids. Germline CDR1 reads WNHNN; CDR2 reads SYGVQD (reference sequence). The V end was cut by 2 bases, the J end by 0 bases, with 9 bases between. CDR3 sequence: CASSENPLSTDTQYS. The DNA of the CDR3 is TGCGCCAGCAGTGAGAATCCTCTAAGCACAGATACGCAGTATTCT.

This sequence joins TRBV5-1 and TRBJ2-1; TRBD2 aligns across 9 bases. CDR1 and CDR2 (germline): SGHRS, YFSETQ. This CDR3 is 17 amino acids long. The junction had 11 bases not matched to a gene; V was cut back by 0 bases and J by 7 bases. In DNA, the CDR3 is TGCGCCAGCAGCTTGGCCTTTATAGCGGGAGATAAGAATGAGCAGTTCTTC. It is translated as CASSLAFIAGDKNEQFF.

This clonotype appeared a few times. This chain connects TRBV10-2 to TRBJ1-4; no clear D gene. Trimming left V 0 bases short and J 12 bases short, with 11 bases between. Per germline, CDR1 WSHSY and CDR2 SAAADI. The CDR3 runs 13 residues. DNA for the CDR3: TGCGCCAGCAGTGAGTCCCTCCGGTGGGAACTGTTTTTT. It encodes CASSESLRWELFF.

The sample holds a few counts of this clonotype. J is TRBJ2-7 and V is TRBV7-9; TRBD1 matches 7 bases. The CDR3 length is 14 residues. With 5 bases clipped from V and 2 bases from J, the junction kept 6 bases outside the gene matches. CDR1 and CDR2 from the germline V gene are SEHNR and FQNEAQ (reference sequence). The CDR3 protein is CASSPPTGPYEQYF. CDR3 nucleotides: TGTGCCAGCAGCCCCCCGACAGGGCCCTACGAGCAGTACTTC. The complete variable domain, with remaining parts taken from reference TRBV7-9 and TRBJ2-7, reads DTGVSQNPRHKITKRGQNVTFRCDPISEHNRLYWYRQTLGQGPEFLTYFQNEAQLEKSRLLSDRFSAERPKGSFSTLEIQRTEQGDSAMYLCASSPPTGPYEQYFGPGTRLTVT.

In its sample, this clonotype was seen a few times. The J gene is TRBJ1-2, the V gene TRBV29-1; the match to TRBD1 covers 9 bases. There are 16 residues in the CDR3. CDR1 and CDR2 from the germline V gene are SQVTM and ANQGSEA. The V gene end was trimmed by 1 base and the J gene end by 5 bases; junction bases not matched to a gene: 11. The CDR3 spells CSVEGPRDRVWYGYTF. CDR3 bases: TGCAGCGTTGAAGGACCCCGGGACAGGGTTTGGTATGGCTACACCTTC.

This clonotype was seen many times. This chain uses TRBV3-1 with TRBJ2-5, with D unclear. This CDR3 contains 12 residues. Trimming shortened V by 0 bases and J by 4 bases, and 3 bases separated the two germline ends. Germline-derived CDR1 and CDR2 are LGHDT and YNNKEL (reference sequence). The CDR3 nucleotides are TGTGCCAGCAGCCAAGACCTAGAGACCCAGTACTTC. Residues: CASSQDLETQYF.